This TCR beta chain stems from a study of Ad26.COV2.S vaccination and SARS-CoV-2 variants. Study summary: Administration of Ad26.COV2.S was intramuscular, either once or twice 56 days apart. Whole-study findings and limits: Vaccine and placebo recipients had comparable breadth of non-spike TCRs.

A remark on this clone: Its specificity is unknown.

The germline gives CDR1 MNHEY, CDR2 SVGAGI. There are 16 residues in the CDR3. Trimming shortened V by 0 bases and J by 1 base, and 12 bases separated the two germline ends. The treatment was: over 15 received Ad26.COV2.S at low or high dose, single or two shots; about five received placebo; per-sample allocation not given. At day 63 after the first vaccine or placebo injection, samples were drawn. An Ad26 vector expressing Wuhan-strain SARS-CoV-2 spike served as the vaccine. TCRdb's table, derived via immunoSEQ multiplex PCR, lists solely in-frame clones and lacks some. This table holds under 400,000 clones, roughly 84% found once.

V and J are TRBV6-5 and TRBJ1-1; D possibly corresponds to TRBD1 (5 bases). This material consisted of peripheral blood, taken in a trial of Ad26.COV2.S vaccine versus placebo. The TCR sequence derives from a person between 18 and 59 years old who received the Ad26.COV2.S COVID-19 vaccine or a placebo. The CDR3 sequence is CASSYSRVAANTEAFF. Here the CDR3 DNA reads TGTGCCAGCAGTTACTCCAGGGTTGCAGCGAACACTGAAGCTTTCTTT.